What follows is one T cell receptor beta chain and its context. Its antigen is undetermined. The second PCR ran roughly 6 to 11 cycles with a sample-barcoded 5' primer and J-beta primers. TCRdb reanalysed the 5' RACE reads using MiXCR and keeps one entry per CDR3 protein. The data hold around 580,000 distinct CDR3 sequences, with around half observed a single time. The data originate from a study of blood T cells in healthy people across ages. Study-level results: More naive CD4+ cells and higher diversity marked long-lived donors relative to aged donors.

Germline CDR1 and CDR2: SGHKS and YYEKEE (reference sequence). V gave up 4 bases and J gave up 3 bases; unmatched junction bases: 9. The CDR3 runs to 16 residues. Total RNA, at least 5.5 micrograms per sample, was extracted from PBMCs. The TCR was taken from an elderly man in good health. The rearrangement links TRBV5-5 to TRBJ2-1, with 8 bases that match TRBD1. The sequencing input was blood. CDR3 nucleotide sequence: TGTGCCAGCAGCAGAACCGGGACAGGAATCTACAATGAGCAGTTCTTC. It codes for CASSRTGTGIYNEQFF.